Below are 10 T cell receptor beta chains sequenced from a single sample in a study of blood T cell repertoires in COVID-19. Some clones are missing from TCRdb's copy, which holds only in-frame ones; the method was immunoSEQ multiplex PCR. Counted here are about 50,000 clones, under 85% occurring once; the ten biggest clones make up 16%. Sample: peripheral blood. The receptors stem from a man aged 40-49 years with acute or convalescent COVID-19.

The chain carries TRBV4-1 and TRBJ1-1; D is ambiguous. The germline V gene has CDR1 MGHRA and CDR2 YSYEKL. V dropped 10 bases and J dropped 1 base, with 19 bases sitting between them. This CDR3 has 15 residues. This CDR3 is CATSTGLSPNTEAFF. The CDR3 DNA reads as TGCGCCACTTCGACGGGTCTATCCCCGAACACTGAAGCTTTCTTT.

This clone came up a few times. This CDR3 is CASNRGSTDTQYF. For the CDR3, the DNA is TGTGCCAGCAACCGCGGGAGCACAGATACGCAGTATTTT. The J gene is TRBJ2-3, the V gene TRBV2; D is possibly TRBD2 (5 bases). This CDR3 is built from 13 residues. Germline values: CDR1 SNHLY, CDR2 FYNNEI. Trimming removed 7 bases at V and 0 bases at J, with 8 bases between. Full variable domain (outside the CDR3, taken from reference TRBV2 and TRBJ2-3): EPEVTQTPSHQVTQMGQEVILRCVPISNHLYFYWYRQILGQKVEFLVSFYNNEISEKSEIFDDQFSVERPDGSNFTLKIRSTKLEDSAMYFCASNRGSTDTQYFGPGTRLTVL.

The chain couples TRBV5-4 to TRBJ2-5; TRBD2 matches at 7 bases. V shed 4 bases, J shed 5 bases, and the junction held 5 bases outside the gene matches. Germline lookup yields CDR1 SGHNT and CDR2 YYREEE (reference sequence). This CDR3 has 13 residues. The CDR3 reads CASSPGGSETQYF. CDR3 DNA sequence: TGTGCCAGCAGCCCCGGGGGGTCGGAGACCCAGTACTTC.

This clone was seen a handful of times. This rearrangement joins TRBV7-9 to TRBJ2-5; D may be TRBD2 (5 bases). With 5 bases removed from V and 2 bases from J, the gap between germline ends came to 15 bases. The germline gives CDR1 SEHNR, CDR2 FQNEAQ (reference sequence). The CDR3 covers 15 residues. This chain's CDR3 is CASSGAAVGQETQYF. CDR3 DNA sequence: TGTGCCAGCAGCGGAGCGGCGGTGGGTCAAGAGACCCAGTACTTC.

This clone has more than one count but fewer than ten. The genes are TRBV29-1 and TRBJ1-2, with unresolved D. Germline lookup yields CDR1 SQVTM and CDR2 ANQGSEA. The CDR3 is 11 amino acids. The V gene lost 7 bases and the J gene lost 2 bases, with 8 bases spanning the gap. CDR3 protein: CSGEENYGYTF. DNA for the CDR3: TGCAGCGGAGAGGAAAACTATGGCTACACCTTC.

The chain links TRBV5-1 to TRBJ1-1; 8 bases map to TRBD1. V shed 4 bases, J shed 4 bases, and the junction held 6 bases outside the gene matches. Per germline, CDR1 SGHRS and CDR2 YFSETQ. CDR3 length: 14 residues. CDR3 sequence (DNA): TGCGCCAGCAGCCTGGACAGGGTGGGCACTGAAGCTTTCTTT. It encodes CASSLDRVGTEAFF.

This chain connects TRBV5-1 to TRBJ2-4, with TRBD1 identical over 8 bases. The V gene end was trimmed by 7 bases and the J gene end by 5 bases; junction bases not matched to a gene: 11. Germline V gives CDR1 SGHRS, CDR2 YFSETQ. This CDR3 is built from 15 residues. CDR3 residues: CASGADRGGENIQYF. CDR3 DNA sequence: TGCGCCAGCGGCGCTGACAGGGGAGGAGAAAACATTCAGTACTTC. The whole variable domain, filled in from reference TRBV5-1 and TRBJ2-4, reads KAGVTQTPRYLIKTRGQQVTLSCSPISGHRSVSWYQQTPGQGLQFLFEYFSETQRNKGNFPGRFSGRQFSNSRSEMNVSTLELGDSALYLCASGADRGGENIQYFGAGTRLSVL.

J is TRBJ2-1 and V is TRBV24-1; possibly TRBD1 for D (5 bases). Germline values: CDR1 KGHDR, CDR2 SFDVKD. The CDR3 is 16 amino acids. The V and J ends lost 0 bases and 7 bases respectively, with 15 bases between them. Here the CDR3 reads CATSDLGQGLWNEQFF. The CDR3 nucleotides read TGTGCCACCAGTGATTTGGGGCAGGGTCTGTGGAATGAGCAGTTCTTC.

This rearrangement joins TRBV7-9 to TRBJ2-2; TRBD1 matches 9 bases. Germline trimming cut 3 bases from V and 5 bases from J; bases unmatched to any gene: 4. This CDR3 contains 15 residues. Germline CDR1 reads SEHNR; CDR2 reads FQNEAQ (reference sequence). CDR3 residues: CASSFNRGRTGELFF. Written as DNA, the CDR3 is TGTGCCAGCAGCTTCAACAGGGGGCGGACCGGGGAGCTGTTTTTT.

The V and J genes are TRBV6-5 and TRBJ1-4; tentative D call: TRBD1 (5 bases). This CDR3 contains 13 residues. CDR1 is MNHEY and CDR2 is SVGAGI in the germline V gene. V shed 10 bases and J shed 5 bases, with 14 bases lying between them. In DNA, the CDR3 is TGTGCCATTTGGGAGGGACCGAATGAAAAACTGTTTTTT. Translation gives CAIWEGPNEKLFF.